Included here is one TCR beta chain sequence, with context. Treatment here: 15 to 20 received Ad26.COV2.S at low or high dose, single or two shots; a few received placebo; per-sample allocation not given. On day 63 after the first injection, vaccine and placebo recipients gave samples. Sequencing used immunoSEQ multiplex PCR; TCRdb keeps in-frame clones, though not all of them. The data contain around 450,000 clones, roughly nine tenths of them singletons. This sample stems from a study of Ad26.COV2.S vaccination and SARS-CoV-2 variants. V shed 0 bases and J shed 9 bases, with 9 bases lying between them. This CDR3 comprises 13 residues. CDR1 is MRHNA, CDR2 SNTAGT, per germline.

V and J are TRBV6-4 and TRBJ1-5; no definite D call. Sequencing used peripheral blood, obtained in a trial of Ad26.COV2.S vaccine versus placebo. The TCR comes from a person aged 18 to 65 who received the Ad26.COV2.S COVID-19 vaccine or a placebo. The CDR3 sequence is CASSDSIPRPQHF. The CDR3 DNA reads as TGTGCCAGCAGTGACTCGATCCCACGGCCCCAGCATTTT.